A selection of T cell receptor beta chains follows, all from one sample in a study of blood T cell repertoires in COVID-19. Method: immunoSEQ multiplex PCR; TCRdb's copy keeps in-frame clones and lacks some. Among approximately 100,000 clones listed, roughly four fifths were seen once. The sequencing sample was made of peripheral blood. These receptor sequences come from a man aged 65 to 85 with active or convalescent COVID-19. Both conserved end residues are part of each CDR3. A D gene is named only where the DNA matches it firmly. Expanded clones are given a class, and other clones once, few, many or no size at all.

>TRBV5-1|NA|TRBJ2-5|TRBD2
CASSFTGTSAQETQYF
TGCGCCAGCAGCTTCACCGGGACTAGCGCTCAAGAGACCCAGTACTTC
>TRBV7-7|NA|TRBJ2-3|NA
CASSPAAREGTDTQYF
TGTGCTAGCAGCCCGGCGGCGAGGGAAGGCACAGATACGCAGTATTTT
>TRBV5-1|NA|TRBJ2-1|NA
CASSSPSDEQFF
TGCGCCAGCAGCTCCCCTAGCGATGAGCAGTTCTTC
>TRBV12-3/TRBV12-4|NA|TRBJ1-1|TRBD1
CASRTGLNTEAFF
TGTGCCAGCCGGACAGGGTTGAACACTGAAGCTTTCTTT
>TRBV3-1/TRBV3-2|NA|TRBJ1-1|TRBD1
CASSQGRGDTEAFF
TGTGCCAGCAGCCAAGGCAGGGGGGACACTGAAGCTTTCTTT
>TRBV19|NA|TRBJ2-1|TRBD1
CASRWNDRETYNEQFF
TGTGCCAGTAGATGGAACGACAGGGAAACCTACAATGAGCAGTTCTTC
>TRBV10-3|NA|TRBJ1-1|NA
CAISEVGGTEAFF
TGTGCCATCAGTGAGGTGGGGGGCACTGAAGCTTTCTTT
>TRBV6-5|NA|TRBJ2-1|NA
CASSSPRLFSYNEQFF
TGTGCCAGCAGTTCCCCAAGACTTTTCTCCTACAATGAGCAGTTCTTC
>TRBV7-9|NA|TRBJ2-5|TRBD2
CASKTSGGAGETQYF
TGTGCCAGCAAGACTAGCGGGGGGGCTGGGGAGACCCAGTACTTC
>TRBV11-1|NA|TRBJ1-2|NA
CASSLQGTSNYGYTF
TGTGCCAGCAGCTTACAGGGTACCTCTAACTATGGCTACACCTTC
>TRBV15|NA|TRBJ2-3|TRBD1
CATSRELAGTGATDTQYF
TGTGCCACCAGCAGAGAGTTAGCCGGGACAGGGGCCACAGATACGCAGTATTTT
>TRBV12-3/TRBV12-4|NA|TRBJ2-3|NA
CASAERDTQYF
TGTGCCAGCGCCGAGAGAGATACGCAGTATTTT
>TRBV9|few|TRBJ1-1|TRBD1
CASSVGTGGITEAFF
TGTGCCAGCAGCGTAGGAACAGGGGGTATCACTGAAGCTTTCTTT
>TRBV11-1|many|TRBJ2-7|NA
CASSPHLSGEQYF
TGTGCCAGCAGCCCCCACCTAAGCGGCGAGCAGTACTTC
>TRBV7-6|NA|TRBJ2-3|TRBD2
CASSPGTSGRGDTQYF
TGTGCCAGCAGCCCCGGGACTAGCGGGAGGGGGGATACGCAGTATTTT
>TRBV5-5|NA|TRBJ1-5|TRBD1
CASSLQGLQPQHF
TGTGCCAGCAGCTTACAGGGGCTCCAGCCCCAGCATTTT
>TRBV28|NA|TRBJ2-5|NA
CASSFWGQQETQYF
TGTGCCAGCAGTTTTTGGGGGCAACAAGAGACCCAGTACTTC
>TRBV7-6|NA|TRBJ2-1|NA
CASSLLPSGLHNEQFF
TGTGCCAGCAGCTTATTGCCCAGCGGGTTACACAATGAGCAGTTCTTC
>TRBV9|NA|TRBJ2-5|TRBD2
CASSVGVAGGTGTQYF
TGTGCCAGCAGCGTAGGGGTTGCGGGAGGAACGGGGACCCAGTACTTC
>TRBV3-1/TRBV3-2|NA|TRBJ1-1|NA
CASSRTANTEAFF
TGTGCCAGCAGCCGCACAGCGAACACTGAAGCTTTCTTT
>TRBV10-3|NA|TRBJ1-2|TRBD1
CAISESRTGDYGYTF
TGTGCCATCAGTGAGTCAAGGACAGGGGACTATGGCTACACCTTC
>TRBV2|NA|TRBJ2-7|NA
CASSEAGGPVIGQYF
TGTGCCAGCAGTGAAGCAGGAGGACCGGTAATCGGGCAGTACTTC